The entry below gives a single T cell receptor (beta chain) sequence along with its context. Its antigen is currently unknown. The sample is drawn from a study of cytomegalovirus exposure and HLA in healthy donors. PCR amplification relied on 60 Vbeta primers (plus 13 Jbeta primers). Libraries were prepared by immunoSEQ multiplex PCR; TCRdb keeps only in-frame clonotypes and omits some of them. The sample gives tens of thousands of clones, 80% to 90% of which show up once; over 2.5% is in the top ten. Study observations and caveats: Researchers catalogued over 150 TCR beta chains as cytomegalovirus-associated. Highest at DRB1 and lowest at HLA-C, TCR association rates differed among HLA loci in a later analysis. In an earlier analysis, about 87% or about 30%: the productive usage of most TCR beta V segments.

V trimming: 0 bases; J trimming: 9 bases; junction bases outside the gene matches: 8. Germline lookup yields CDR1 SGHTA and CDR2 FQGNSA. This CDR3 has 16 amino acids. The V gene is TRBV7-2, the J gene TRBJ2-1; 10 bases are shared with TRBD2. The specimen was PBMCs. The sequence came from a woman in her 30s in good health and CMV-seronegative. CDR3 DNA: TGTGCCAGCAGCTTAGCTAGCGGGGGGCTGGGTGGTGAGCAGTTCTTC. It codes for CASSLASGGLGGEQFF.